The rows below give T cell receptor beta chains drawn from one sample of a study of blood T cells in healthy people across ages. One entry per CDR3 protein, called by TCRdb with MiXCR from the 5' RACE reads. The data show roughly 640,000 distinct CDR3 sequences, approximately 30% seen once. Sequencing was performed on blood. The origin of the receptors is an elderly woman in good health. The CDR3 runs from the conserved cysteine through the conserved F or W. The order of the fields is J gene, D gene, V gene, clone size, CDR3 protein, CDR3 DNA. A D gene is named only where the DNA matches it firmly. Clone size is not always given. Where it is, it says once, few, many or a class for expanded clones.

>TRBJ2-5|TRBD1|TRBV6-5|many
CASSDRVGWDRRQETQYF
TGTGCCAGCAGTGACCGAGTAGGATGGGACAGAAGACAAGAGACCCAGTACTTC
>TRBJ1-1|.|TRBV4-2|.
CASSQEVAHRNTEAFF
TGTGCCAGCAGCCAAGAGGTTGCACATAGGAACACTGAAGCTTTCTTT
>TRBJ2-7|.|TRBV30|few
CAWAERRGQYF
TGTGCCTGGGCCGAAAGACGGGGGCAGTACTTC
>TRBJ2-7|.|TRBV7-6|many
CASSYTSDSPQYF
TGTGCCAGCAGCTATACCTCGGATAGCCCGCAGTACTTC
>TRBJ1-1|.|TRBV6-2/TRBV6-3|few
CASSYTMIGGKTEAFF
TGTGCCAGCAGTTACACCATGATTGGGGGGAAGACTGAAGCTTTCTTT
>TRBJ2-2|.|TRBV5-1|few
CASSLDSGNTGELFF
TGCGCCAGCAGCTTAGACTCCGGGAACACCGGGGAGCTGTTTTTT
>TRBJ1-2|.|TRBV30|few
CAWSLSGANYGYTF
TGTGCCTGGAGTCTCTCCGGGGCTAACTATGGCTACACCTTC
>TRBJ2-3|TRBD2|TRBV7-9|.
CASSLLTSGGATDTQYF
TGTGCCAGCAGCTTACTTACTAGCGGGGGGGCCACAGATACGCAGTATTTT
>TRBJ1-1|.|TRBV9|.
CASSSRGRGEAFF
TGTGCCAGCAGCTCAAGGGGTAGGGGTGAAGCTTTCTTT
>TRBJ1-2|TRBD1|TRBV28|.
CAHRDRGGGNYGYTF
TGTGCCCATCGAGACAGGGGAGGCGGGAACTATGGCTACACCTTC
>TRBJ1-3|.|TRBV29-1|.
CSVVSGNTIYF
TGCAGCGTTGTAAGTGGAAACACCATATATTTT
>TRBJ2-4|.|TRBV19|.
CASSIGNTSRNIQYF
TGTGCCAGTAGTATAGGCAACACCTCAAGAAACATTCAGTACTTC
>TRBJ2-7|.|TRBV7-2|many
CASSFGEGQYF
TGTGCCAGCAGCTTTGGAGAAGGGCAGTACTTC
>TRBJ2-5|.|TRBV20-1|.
CSANRQAYQETQYF
TGCAGTGCTAACCGACAGGCGTACCAAGAGACCCAGTACTTC
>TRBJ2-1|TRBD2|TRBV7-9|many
CASSPRLAGVYLNSYNEQFF
TGTGCCAGCAGCCCCAGACTAGCGGGGGTATACCTAAACTCCTACAATGAGCAGTTCTTC
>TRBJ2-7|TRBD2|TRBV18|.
CASTQSGGATYEQYF
TGTGCCAGCACCCAAAGCGGGGGAGCTACCTACGAGCAGTACTTC
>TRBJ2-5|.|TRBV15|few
CATSRDRKSGQYF
TGTGCCACCAGCAGAGATCGGAAATCAGGGCAGTACTTC
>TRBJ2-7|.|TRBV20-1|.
CSAYPDFSYEQYF
TGCAGTGCTTATCCGGACTTCTCCTACGAGCAGTACTTC
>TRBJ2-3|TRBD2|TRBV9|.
CASSVGGGGADTQYF
TGTGCCAGCAGCGTAGGCGGGGGGGGAGCAGATACGCAGTATTTT
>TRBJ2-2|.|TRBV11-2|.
CASSLGRGSTGELFF
TGTGCCAGCAGCTTAGGACGAGGGAGCACCGGGGAGCTGTTTTTT
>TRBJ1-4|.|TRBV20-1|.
CSATQGPTNEKLFF
TGCAGTGCAACCCAGGGTCCAACTAATGAAAAACTGTTTTTT
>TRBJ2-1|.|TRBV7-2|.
CASSLYSEREQFF
TGTGCCAGCAGCTTATACAGTGAGAGGGAGCAGTTCTTC
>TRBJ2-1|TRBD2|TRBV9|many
CASSVGGGGGNEQFF
TGTGCCAGCAGCGTAGGTGGCGGGGGGGGCAATGAGCAGTTCTTC
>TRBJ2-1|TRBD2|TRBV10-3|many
CAISRGGYRGNEQFF
TGTGCCATCAGCCGGGGGGGGTATCGGGGGAATGAGCAGTTCTTC
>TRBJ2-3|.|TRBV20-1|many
CSASGDTQYF
TGCAGTGCTAGTGGTGATACGCAGTATTTT
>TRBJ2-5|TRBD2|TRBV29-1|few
CSALPGLAGEYQETQYF
TGCAGCGCTCTTCCGGGACTAGCGGGAGAGTACCAAGAGACCCAGTACTTC
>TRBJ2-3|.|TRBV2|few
CASSSRTPTDTQYF
TGTGCCAGCAGCTCTCGGACCCCCACAGATACGCAGTATTTT
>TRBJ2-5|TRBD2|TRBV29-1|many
CSVAPSGGGETQYF
TGCAGCGTCGCCCCTAGCGGGGGCGGAGAGACCCAGTACTTC
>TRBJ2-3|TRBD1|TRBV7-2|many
CAGSRDRSTDTQYF
TGTGCCGGCAGCCGGGACAGAAGCACAGATACGCAGTATTTT
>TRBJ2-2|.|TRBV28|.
CTSSLLGPGELFF
TGTACCAGCAGTTTGTTAGGGCCCGGGGAGCTGTTTTTT
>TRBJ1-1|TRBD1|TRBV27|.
CASSRRTGGVGNTEAFF
TGTGCCAGCAGTCGCCGGACAGGGGGCGTAGGGAACACTGAAGCTTTCTTT